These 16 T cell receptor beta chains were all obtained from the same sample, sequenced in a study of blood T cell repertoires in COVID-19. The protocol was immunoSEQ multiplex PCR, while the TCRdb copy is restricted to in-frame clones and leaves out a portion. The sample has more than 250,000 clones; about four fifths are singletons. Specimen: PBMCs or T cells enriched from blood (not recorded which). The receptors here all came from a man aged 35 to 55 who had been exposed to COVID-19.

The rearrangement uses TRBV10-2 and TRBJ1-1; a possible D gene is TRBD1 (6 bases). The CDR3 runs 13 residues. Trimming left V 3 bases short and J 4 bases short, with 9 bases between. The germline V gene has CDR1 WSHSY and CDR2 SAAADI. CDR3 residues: CASSDRGGTEAFF. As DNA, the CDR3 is TGCGCCAGCAGTGATCGAGGGGGCACTGAAGCTTTCTTT.

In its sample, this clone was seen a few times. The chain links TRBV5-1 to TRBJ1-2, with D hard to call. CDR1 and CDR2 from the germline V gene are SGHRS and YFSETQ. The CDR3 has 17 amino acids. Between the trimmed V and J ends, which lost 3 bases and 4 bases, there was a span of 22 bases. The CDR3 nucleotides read TGCGCCAGCAGCTCATCCCCTCCTGGCAGGTTGGTCTATGGCTACACCTTC. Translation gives CASSSSPPGRLVYGYTF.

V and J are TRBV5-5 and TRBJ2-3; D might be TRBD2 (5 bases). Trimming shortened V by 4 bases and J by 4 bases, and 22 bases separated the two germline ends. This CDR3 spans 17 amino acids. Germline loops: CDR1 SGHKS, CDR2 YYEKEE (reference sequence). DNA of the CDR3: TGTGCCAGCAGCCAGATAATATGGGGAGTCGGGTCAGATACGCAGTATTTT. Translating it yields CASSQIIWGVGSDTQYF.

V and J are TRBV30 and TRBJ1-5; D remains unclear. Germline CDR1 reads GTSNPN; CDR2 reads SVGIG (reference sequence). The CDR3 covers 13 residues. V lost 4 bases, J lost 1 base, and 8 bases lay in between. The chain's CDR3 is CAWTPVSNQPQHF. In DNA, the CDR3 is TGTGCCTGGACCCCGGTGAGCAATCAGCCCCAGCATTTT.

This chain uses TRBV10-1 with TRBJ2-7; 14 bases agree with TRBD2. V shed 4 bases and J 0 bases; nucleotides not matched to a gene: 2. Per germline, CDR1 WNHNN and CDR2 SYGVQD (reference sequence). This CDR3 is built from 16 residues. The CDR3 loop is CASSAGTSGSSYEQYF. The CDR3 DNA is TGCGCCAGCAGTGCGGGGACTAGCGGGAGCTCCTACGAGCAGTACTTC.

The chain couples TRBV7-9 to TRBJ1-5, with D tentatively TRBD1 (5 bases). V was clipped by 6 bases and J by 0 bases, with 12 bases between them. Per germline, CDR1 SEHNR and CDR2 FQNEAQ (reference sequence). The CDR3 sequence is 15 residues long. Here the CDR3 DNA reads TGTGCCAGCAGTCGGGAGGGGAATAGCAATCAGCCCCAGCATTTT. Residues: CASSREGNSNQPQHF.

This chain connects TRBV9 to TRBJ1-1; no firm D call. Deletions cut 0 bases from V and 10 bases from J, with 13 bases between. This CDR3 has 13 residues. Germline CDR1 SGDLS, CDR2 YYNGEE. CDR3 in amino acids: CASSVGLEGPAFF. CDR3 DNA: TGTGCCAGCAGCGTAGGTCTTGAGGGCCCAGCTTTCTTT.

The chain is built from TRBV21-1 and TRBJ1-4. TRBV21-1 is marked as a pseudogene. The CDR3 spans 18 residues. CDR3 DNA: TGTGCCAGCAGCAAAGTGGACCCATCGGCGGGTACTAATGAAAAACTGTTTTTT. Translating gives CASSKVDPSAGTNEKLFF.

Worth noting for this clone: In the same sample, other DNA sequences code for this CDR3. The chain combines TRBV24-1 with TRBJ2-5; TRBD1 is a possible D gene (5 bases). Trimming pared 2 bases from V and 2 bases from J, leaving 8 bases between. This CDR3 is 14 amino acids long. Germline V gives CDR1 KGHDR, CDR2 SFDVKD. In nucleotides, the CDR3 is TGTGCCACCAGTGATTCGACAGTTCAAGAGACCCAGTACTTC. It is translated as CATSDSTVQETQYF.

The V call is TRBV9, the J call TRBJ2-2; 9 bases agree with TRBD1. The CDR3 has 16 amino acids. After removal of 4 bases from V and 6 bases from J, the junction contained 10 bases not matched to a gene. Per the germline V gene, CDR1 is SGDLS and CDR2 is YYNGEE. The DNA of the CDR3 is TGTGCCAGCAGCTTGTTGGGACAGGGACACCCCGGGGAGCTGTTTTTT. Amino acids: CASSLLGQGHPGELFF.

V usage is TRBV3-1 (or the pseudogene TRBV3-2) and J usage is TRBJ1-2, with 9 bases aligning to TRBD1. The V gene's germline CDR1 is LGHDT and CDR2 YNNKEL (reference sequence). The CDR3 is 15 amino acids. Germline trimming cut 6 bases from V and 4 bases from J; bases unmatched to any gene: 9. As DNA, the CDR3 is TGTGCCAGCAGATCTACAGGGGGCGCAGGCTATGGCTACACCTTC. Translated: CASRSTGGAGYGYTF.

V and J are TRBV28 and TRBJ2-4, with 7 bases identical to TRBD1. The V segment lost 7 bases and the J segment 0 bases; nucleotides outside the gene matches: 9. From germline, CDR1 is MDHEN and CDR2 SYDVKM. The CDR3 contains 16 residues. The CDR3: CASTSTGSLAKNIQYF. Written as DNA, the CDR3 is TGTGCCAGCACCTCGACAGGGAGCCTAGCCAAAAACATTCAGTACTTC. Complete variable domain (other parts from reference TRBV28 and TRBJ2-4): DVKVTQSSRYLVKRTGEKVFLECVQDMDHENMFWYRQDPGLGLRLIYFSYDVKMKEKGDIPEGYSVSREKKERFSLILESASTNQTSMYLCASTSTGSLAKNIQYFGAGTRLSVL.

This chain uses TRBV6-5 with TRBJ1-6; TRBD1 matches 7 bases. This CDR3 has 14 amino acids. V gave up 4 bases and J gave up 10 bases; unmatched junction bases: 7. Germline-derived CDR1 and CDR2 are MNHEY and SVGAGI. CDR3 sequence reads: CASSSRQGGSPLHF. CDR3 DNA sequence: TGTGCCAGCAGTTCCCGCCAAGGGGGCTCACCCCTCCACTTT.

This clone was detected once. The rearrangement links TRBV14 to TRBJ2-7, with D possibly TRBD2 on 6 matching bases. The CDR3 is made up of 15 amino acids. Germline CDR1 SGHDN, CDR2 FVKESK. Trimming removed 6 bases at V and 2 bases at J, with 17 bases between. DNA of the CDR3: TGTGCCAGCAGTCAACGGGGGATTCTGGCCTACGAGCAGTACTTC. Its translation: CASSQRGILAYEQYF.

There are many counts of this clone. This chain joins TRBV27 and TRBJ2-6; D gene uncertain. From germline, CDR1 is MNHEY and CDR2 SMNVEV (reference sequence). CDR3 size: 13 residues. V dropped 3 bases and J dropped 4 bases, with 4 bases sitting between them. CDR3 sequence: CASSFVGANVLTF. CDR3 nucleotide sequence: TGTGCCAGCAGTTTTGTAGGGGCCAACGTCCTGACTTTC.

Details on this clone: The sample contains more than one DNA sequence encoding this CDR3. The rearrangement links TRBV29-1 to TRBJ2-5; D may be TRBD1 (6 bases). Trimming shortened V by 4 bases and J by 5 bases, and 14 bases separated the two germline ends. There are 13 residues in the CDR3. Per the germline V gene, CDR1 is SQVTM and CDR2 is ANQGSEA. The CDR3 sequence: CSVAPGVGETQYF. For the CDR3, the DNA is TGCAGCGTTGCGCCAGGGGTGGGGGAGACCCAGTACTTC.